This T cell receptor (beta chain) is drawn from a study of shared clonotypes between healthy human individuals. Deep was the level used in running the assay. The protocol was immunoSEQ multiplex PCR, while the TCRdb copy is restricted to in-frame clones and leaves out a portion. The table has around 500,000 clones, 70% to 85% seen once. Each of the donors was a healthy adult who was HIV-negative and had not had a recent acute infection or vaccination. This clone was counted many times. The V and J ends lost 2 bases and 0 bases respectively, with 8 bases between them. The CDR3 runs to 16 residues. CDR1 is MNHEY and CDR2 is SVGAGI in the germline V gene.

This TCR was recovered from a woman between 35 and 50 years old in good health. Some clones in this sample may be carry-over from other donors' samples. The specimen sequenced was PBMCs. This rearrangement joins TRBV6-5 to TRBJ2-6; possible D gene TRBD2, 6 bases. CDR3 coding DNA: TGTGCCAGCAGTTACGGGGAGGACTCTGGGGCCAACGTCCTGACTTTC. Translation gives CASSYGEDSGANVLTF.